These T cell receptor beta chains were read from a single sample in a study of CD8 T cells in Susac syndrome. TCRdb passed the immunoSEQ multiplex PCR reads through MiXCR, listing each CDR3 protein once. The sample consists of under 200,000 distinct CDR3 sequences, more than 95% of them appearing once. The specimen was CD4+ T cells from PBMCs. These receptors all stem from a human donor with Susac syndrome. Each CDR3 is given without its conserved first and last residue. The D gene is left open where the match is weak. The listing skips clone size in some rows; elsewhere it reads once, few, many or a size class.

d_call: TRBD1; j_call: TRBJ2-7; v_call: TRBV20-1; clone_size: .; cdr3_aa: SARPSGQGRNEQY
d_call: .; j_call: TRBJ1-3; v_call: TRBV7-7; clone_size: .; cdr3_aa: ASLPRDTIY
d_call: .; j_call: TRBJ2-1; v_call: TRBV30; clone_size: .; cdr3_aa: AWSEAWDPYNEQF
d_call: .; j_call: TRBJ2-5; v_call: TRBV29-1; clone_size: .; cdr3_aa: SVVGGGETQY
d_call: .; j_call: TRBJ2-5; v_call: TRBV5-4; clone_size: .; cdr3_aa: ASSFGTRKETQY
d_call: TRBD1; j_call: TRBJ2-5; v_call: TRBV7-9; clone_size: .; cdr3_aa: ASSLGFQGAGAYQETQY
d_call: .; j_call: TRBJ1-1; v_call: TRBV28; clone_size: .; cdr3_aa: ASSLKETAAF
d_call: .; j_call: TRBJ2-4; v_call: TRBV19; clone_size: .; cdr3_aa: ASNDDRLDIQY
d_call: .; j_call: TRBJ2-7; v_call: TRBV24-1; clone_size: .; cdr3_aa: ATSDSGTDYEQY
d_call: .; j_call: TRBJ1-2; v_call: TRBV27; clone_size: few; cdr3_aa: ASSLSGDGYT
d_call: TRBD1; j_call: TRBJ2-2; v_call: TRBV6-5; clone_size: .; cdr3_aa: ASSRTGATGELF
d_call: .; j_call: TRBJ2-7; v_call: TRBV20-1; clone_size: .; cdr3_aa: SARVGYEQY
d_call: .; j_call: TRBJ2-3; v_call: TRBV7-7; clone_size: few; cdr3_aa: ASSFSQTDTQY
d_call: .; j_call: TRBJ2-3; v_call: TRBV29-1; clone_size: .; cdr3_aa: SVTQSTDTQY
d_call: TRBD2; j_call: TRBJ2-1; v_call: TRBV28; clone_size: .; cdr3_aa: ASSPGTTYNEQF
d_call: .; j_call: TRBJ1-1; v_call: TRBV15; clone_size: .; cdr3_aa: ATSSIRGGTEAF
d_call: TRBD1; j_call: TRBJ1-2; v_call: TRBV7-3; clone_size: .; cdr3_aa: ASSRTGDEGYT
d_call: .; j_call: TRBJ2-2; v_call: TRBV11-2; clone_size: .; cdr3_aa: ASSFLYYPTGELF
d_call: TRBD2; j_call: TRBJ2-3; v_call: TRBV29-1; clone_size: .; cdr3_aa: SVEDPSGGGTSTDTQY
d_call: .; j_call: TRBJ2-3; v_call: TRBV3-1; clone_size: .; cdr3_aa: ASSQAPPGSDTQY
d_call: .; j_call: TRBJ1-1; v_call: TRBV25-1; clone_size: .; cdr3_aa: ASSATGLWSTEAF
d_call: .; j_call: TRBJ1-2; v_call: TRBV20-1; clone_size: .; cdr3_aa: SAITGPPDGYT
d_call: TRBD2; j_call: TRBJ2-7; v_call: TRBV9; clone_size: once; cdr3_aa: ASSVGTSGSYEQY